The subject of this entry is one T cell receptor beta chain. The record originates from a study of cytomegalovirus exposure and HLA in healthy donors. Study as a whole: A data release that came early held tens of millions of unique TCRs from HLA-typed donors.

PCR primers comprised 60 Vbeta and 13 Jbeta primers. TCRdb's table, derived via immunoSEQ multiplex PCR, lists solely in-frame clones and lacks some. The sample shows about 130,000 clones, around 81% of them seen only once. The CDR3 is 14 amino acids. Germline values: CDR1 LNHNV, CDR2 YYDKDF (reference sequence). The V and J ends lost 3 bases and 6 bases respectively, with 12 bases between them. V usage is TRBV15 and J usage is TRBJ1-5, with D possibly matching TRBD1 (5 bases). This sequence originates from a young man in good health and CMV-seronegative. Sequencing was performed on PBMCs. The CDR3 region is CATSSLRGGQPQHF. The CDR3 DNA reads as TGTGCCACCAGCAGTTTAAGGGGAGGTCAGCCCCAGCATTTT.